Below are 22 T cell receptor beta chains sequenced from a single sample in a study of memory CD4+ T cells and cytomegalovirus serostatus. Single viable CD3+CD4+CD8-CD45RO+ cells were sorted as the memory CD4+ T cells. TCRdb's copy holds only in-frame clones and misses some; the assay was immunoSEQ multiplex PCR. The table records 50,000 to 70,000 clones, about 80% of them present only once. Sequencing input: memory CD4+ T cells from blood. The receptors shown here come from an adult in good health and CMV-seropositive.

This chain uses TRBV28 with TRBJ1-1; the D gene is possibly TRBD1 (6 bases). Per germline, CDR1 MDHEN and CDR2 SYDVKM. Trimming cost V 2 bases and J 5 bases, with 12 bases left between them. The CDR3 sequence is 14 residues long. In DNA, the CDR3 is TGTGCCAGCAGTTTAAGTGTCAGGGGAACTGAAGCTTTCTTT. Translated, it gives CASSLSVRGTEAFF.

This clone was observed a few times. Other DNA sequences within the sample encode an identical CDR3. J is TRBJ1-1 and V is TRBV5-6, with D unresolved. This CDR3 comprises 13 residues. Trimming pared 2 bases from V and 3 bases from J, leaving 8 bases between. The germline V gene has CDR1 SGHDT and CDR2 YYEEEE. The CDR3 region has the DNA TGTGCCAGCAGCTTAGCTAGGTACACTGAAGCTTTCTTT. This sequence encodes CASSLARYTEAFF.

The genes are TRBV27 and TRBJ2-3; tentative D call: TRBD2 (6 bases). The CDR3 totals 15 residues. Germline CDR1 reads MNHEY; CDR2 reads SMNVEV (reference sequence). The V end lost 2 bases, the J end lost 4 bases, and 13 bases lay between the germline ends. The CDR3 DNA reads TGTGCCAGCAGTTTAGGGGGACTCCCCCCAGATACGCAGTATTTT. Residues: CASSLGGLPPDTQYF.

The V and J genes are TRBV5-4 and TRBJ1-1, with TRBD1 identical over 7 bases. The V gene end was trimmed by 3 bases and the J gene end by 1 base; junction bases not matched to a gene: 3. This CDR3 has 14 amino acids. Germline V CDR1 and CDR2: SGHNT, YYREEE (reference sequence). Here the CDR3 DNA reads TGTGCCAGCAGCTCCCGGGACAGGAACACTGAAGCTTTCTTT. Residues: CASSSRDRNTEAFF.

The V and J genes are TRBV9 and TRBJ1-4; TRBD1 matches at 9 bases. The junction had 4 bases not matched to a gene; V was cut back by 3 bases and J by 7 bases. The CDR3 runs 14 residues. Germline-derived CDR1 and CDR2 are SGDLS and YYNGEE. The CDR3 here is CASSADRGREKLFF. CDR3 nucleotide sequence: TGTGCCAGCAGCGCGGACAGGGGACGTGAAAAACTGTTTTTT.

V is TRBV7-2 and J is TRBJ2-1; D remains ambiguous. Between the trimmed V and J ends, which lost 2 bases and 3 bases, there was a span of 14 bases. This CDR3 is 16 amino acids long. Per the germline V gene, CDR1 is SGHTA and CDR2 is FQGNSA. This CDR3 reads CASSLLSGSIYNEQFF. The DNA for the CDR3 is TGTGCCAGCAGCTTACTCTCCGGGTCCATCTACAATGAGCAGTTCTTC.

The chain has TRBV6-1 and TRBJ2-2; D is uncertain. The germline V gene encodes CDR1 MNHNS and CDR2 SASEGT. CDR3 length: 14 residues. Between the trimmed V and J ends, which lost 2 bases and 3 bases, there was a span of 7 bases. The CDR3 DNA reads as TGTGCCAGCAGTGAAATCGTCGACACCGGGGAGCTGTTTTTT. This codes for CASSEIVDTGELFF.

As DNA, the CDR3 is TGTGCCAGCAGCCGGCGGTCGGCGGGGGGTGAAACTGAAGCTTTCTTT. It translates to CASSRRSAGGETEAFF. The chain links TRBV11-2 to TRBJ1-1, with D maybe TRBD1 (5 bases). This CDR3 spans 16 amino acids. Trimming left V 5 bases short and J 5 bases short, with 21 bases between. Germline values: CDR1 SGHAT, CDR2 FQNNGV.

The genes are TRBV19 and TRBJ2-5; TRBD1 matches 7 bases. The CDR3 is 14 amino acids. The germline CDR1 and CDR2 sequences are LNHDA and SQIVND (reference sequence). V was clipped by 7 bases and J by 3 bases; unmatched bases: 8. In nucleotides, the CDR3 is TGTGCCAGTAAGAGGGACAGTCGAAAAGAGACCCAGTACTTC. Residues: CASKRDSRKETQYF. Full variable domain (remainder filled in from reference TRBV19 and TRBJ2-5): DGGITQSPKYLFRKEGQNVTLSCEQNLNHDAMYWYRQDPGQGLRLIYYSQIVNDFQKGDIAEGYSVSREKKESFPLTVTSAQKNPTAFYLCASKRDSRKETQYFGPGTRLLVL.

This chain connects TRBV4-3 to TRBJ1-2; possibly TRBD1 for D (5 bases). The CDR3 is 18 amino acids. Germline values: CDR1 LGHNA, CDR2 YSLEER. The ends were cut back, 0 bases at V and 0 bases at J, with 17 bases in the middle. The CDR3 protein is CASSQDSGLRLTNYGYTF. The CDR3 DNA reads as TGCGCCAGCAGCCAAGATTCAGGGCTTCGACTTACTAACTATGGCTACACCTTC.

The chain is built from TRBV10-1 and TRBJ2-5; 8 bases are a match to TRBD2. The germline CDR1 and CDR2 sequences are WNHNN and SYGVQD (reference sequence). Trimming at V came to 0 bases and at J to 6 bases, leaving 3 bases not matched to a gene. This CDR3 has 14 residues. CDR3 sequence: CASSESGLGKTQYF. As DNA, the CDR3 is TGCGCCAGCAGTGAGTCGGGACTAGGGAAGACCCAGTACTTC.

The CDR3 region is CASSLGGLAGPRTDTQYF. The CDR3 nucleotides are TGCGCCAGCAGCTTGGGAGGACTAGCGGGACCCCGAACAGATACGCAGTATTTT. V and J are TRBV5-1 and TRBJ2-3, with 12 positions matching TRBD2. V lost 0 bases and J lost 3; bases outside the gene matches: 8. Germline V lookup: CDR1 SGHRS, CDR2 YFSETQ. This CDR3 spans 18 amino acids.

The chain has TRBV18 and TRBJ2-7; 8 bases match TRBD1. V lost 2 bases to trimming and J lost 2 bases; unmatched junction nucleotides: 2. Germline CDR1 KGHSH, CDR2 LQKENI. The CDR3 extends over 14 amino acids. In DNA, the CDR3 is TGTGCCAGCTCACCATCACAGGGGGCCTACGAGCAGTACGTC. This gives the protein CASSPSQGAYEQYV.

The chain joins TRBV9 to TRBJ1-2; unclear D gene. Germline V gene lookup returns CDR1 SGDLS and CDR2 YYNGEE. Trimming removed 3 bases at V and 5 bases at J, with 23 bases between. This CDR3 is 17 amino acids long. CDR3: CASSAQSVSGLGYGYTF. The CDR3 nucleotides are TGTGCCAGCAGCGCTCAGTCGGTGTCGGGTCTAGGATATGGCTACACCTTC.

The genes are TRBV30 and TRBJ2-5; D uncertain. This CDR3 contains 13 residues. CDR1 is GTSNPN and CDR2 is SVGIG in the germline V gene (reference sequence). V shed 0 bases and J shed 2 bases, with 7 bases lying between them. CDR3 region: CAWSVHLQETQYF. CDR3 nucleotides: TGTGCCTGGAGTGTACACTTACAAGAGACCCAGTACTTC.

The chain combines TRBV9 with TRBJ2-1; the D is unclear. V lost 4 bases and J lost 1, with 12 bases in between. The CDR3 extends over 15 amino acids. Germline lookup yields CDR1 SGDLS and CDR2 YYNGEE. The CDR3 nucleotides read TGTGCCAGCAGCCTTGACCTCGGGTCCTACAATGAGCAGTTCTTC. It is translated as CASSLDLGSYNEQFF.

V and J are TRBV7-2 and TRBJ2-1; D is unresolved. The V end lost 1 base, the J end lost 5 bases, and 6 bases lay between the germline ends. Germline V gives CDR1 SGHTA, CDR2 FQGNSA. CDR3 size: 13 residues. DNA of the CDR3: TGTGCCAGCAGCTTAGGACCCAACAATGAGCAGTTCTTC. It yields the protein CASSLGPNNEQFF.

This clone was seen a single time. This chain joins TRBV7-9 and TRBJ1-2; D not resolved. V lost 0 bases to trimming and J lost 4 bases, with 9 bases between them. CDR1 SEHNR and CDR2 FQNEAQ come from the germline V gene (reference sequence). The CDR3 has 14 amino acids. The CDR3 spells CASSLANPIYGYTF. CDR3 DNA sequence: TGTGCCAGCAGCTTAGCCAATCCAATCTATGGCTACACCTTC.

This clone has more than one count but fewer than ten. The gene calls are TRBV4-3 and TRBJ1-2; D remains unclear. The germline V gene has CDR1 LGHNA and CDR2 YSLEER. CDR3 length: 16 residues. The germline V and J ends were trimmed by 0 bases and 4 bases, with 15 bases remaining between them. DNA of the CDR3: TGCGCCAGCAGCCAAGATAATCCCCCGGGAGTCTATGGCTACACCTTC. This codes for CASSQDNPPGVYGYTF.

The CDR3 DNA reads TGTGCCAGCAGTACAATGGTTGGGGCCAACGTCCTGACTTTC. Translation: CASSTMVGANVLTF. The chain carries TRBV28 and TRBJ2-6; D gene ambiguous. The V and J ends lost 5 bases and 3 bases respectively, with 8 bases between them. Germline CDR1 MDHEN, CDR2 SYDVKM. This CDR3 comprises 14 residues.

The chain recombines TRBV28 with TRBJ1-1; TRBD1 agrees at 7 bases. In germline, CDR1 is MDHEN, CDR2 SYDVKM. CDR3 length equals 13 residues. V lost 3 bases, J lost 5 bases, and 3 bases stayed unmatched. DNA for the CDR3: TGTGCCAGCAGTTTCCCGGACAGGACTGAAGCTTTCTTT. It translates to CASSFPDRTEAFF.

This clone came up a few times. This chain connects TRBV7-9 to TRBJ2-5; 8 bases align to TRBD2. Germline CDR1 and CDR2: SEHNR and FQNEAQ (reference sequence). With V trimmed by 8 bases and J by 5 bases, 10 bases remained unmatched. The CDR3 runs 14 residues. This CDR3 is CASERAGVGETQYF. CDR3 nucleotide sequence: TGTGCCAGCGAACGAGCGGGAGTAGGGGAGACCCAGTACTTC.